The rows below give T cell receptor beta chains drawn from one sample of a study of cytomegalovirus exposure and HLA in healthy donors. Some clones are missing from TCRdb's copy, which holds only in-frame ones; the method was immunoSEQ multiplex PCR. This sample contains under 90,000 clones. The sample was PBMCs. Every receptor here comes from a female donor in good health and CMV-seropositive. CDR3s include the opening cysteine and the closing phenylalanine or tryptophan. The order of the fields is V gene, CDR3 protein.

>TRBV2
CASSVVGGAGELFF
>TRBV27
CASSLGTGLAVREQYF
>TRBV19
CASSKTSGTGETQYF
>TRBV7-2
CASSRAGSSYEQYF
>TRBV29-1
CSVLGAYNEQFF
>TRBV5-1
CASTSDRTYEQYF
>TRBV18
CASSPPPAGGGHEQFF
>TRBV7-6
CASSLVTGVGYGGYTF
>TRBV18
CASSHRVYEQYF
>TRBV2
CASNRDLSSYNEQFF
>TRBV10-1
CTSRGSRDRAEEQYF
>TRBV5-4
CASSRGQSGNSPLHF
>TRBV6-1
CASSERWGVVVEQYF
>TRBV5-1
CASSPLAGAETQYF
>TRBV7-6
CASSDRGRTDTQYF
>TRBV7-8
CASTGLAGVPGELFF
>TRBV28
CASSGHENTEAFF
>TRBV18
CASSPWEREGETQYF
>TRBV7-8
CASSLGGEQETQYF
>TRBV5-1
CASSRLAGGNNDEQFF
>TRBV6-5
CASSSLGTYEQYF
>TRBV7-2
CASSLGGAKGYTF
>TRBV4-3
CASSDRGGNEQFF
>TRBV19
CASSFKGVTGGYSGANVLTF
>TRBV5-6
CASSSRTSGTFLAGEQYF
>TRBV7-2
CASRETSGYTGELFF
>TRBV27
CASRTSGADGYTF
>TRBV18
CASSPPSSGRADTQYF
>TRBV14
CASSQGSGGQETQYF
>TRBV2
CASTRGQGNSPLHF
>TRBV7-8
CASSLVLASRRDTQYF
>TRBV9
CASSTQALSLGNTQYF
>TRBV6-1
CASSVSGDSNQPQHF
>TRBV19
CASSSSETGGGRLHGYTF
>TRBV6-5
CASSYSGTGGYEQYF
>TRBV4-2
CASSQDGDRAPSEQYF
>TRBV4-1
CASSQERAGGSQFF
>TRBV19
CASSHRVNQPQHF
>TRBV7-8
CASSLALSSYNSPLHF
>TRBV27
CASSLTYATGETQYF
>TRBV4-3
CASSQDRGGAGNTEAFF
>TRBV5-1
CASSLTGSPYEQYF
>TRBV5-6
CASSTRPGAYNEQFF
>TRBV6-5
CASSYGPHRINYGYTF
>TRBV6-4
CASSVAGAGDTQYF
>TRBV30
CAWSERWGRETQYF
>TRBV9
CASSVGWGVQETQYF
>TRBV28
CASSLEREINEQFF
>TRBV4-1
CASSQVSGTGGYTF
>TRBV18
CASSPRSAGGQGEQFF
>TRBV19
CASSMGATSEAFF
>TRBV7-8
CDSRFSETEPEDTDTQYF
>TRBV13
CASSSTSGYNEQFF
>TRBV2
CASSRLAGAYEQYF
>TRBV7-2
CASSPRTSGRSSSNEQFF